The following is a T cell receptor (beta chain) sequence with its context. Its matching antigen is unknown. A much larger clone lies one base from this, so it may be a read error. This CDR3 fails to terminate in the conserved phenylalanine or tryptophan, so it likely reflects a read error. This record belongs to a study of tumor-infiltrating lymphocytes in primary liver carcinoma. Across the study: Resection treated the patients' primary liver carcinoma.

Blood RNA originated from unsorted whole blood, with germline DNA additionally extracted. The study's findings and limits: Pairs comparing tumor with adjacent tissue or blood overlapped less than pairs drawn from tumor regions.

Trimming removed 9 bases from V and 0 bases from J, with 12 bases in between. The CDR3 has 14 amino acids. From 500 ng of total RNA, TCR beta-specific cDNA was reverse-transcribed using a constant-region primer. Amplification in three nested multiplex PCR rounds with slightly modified ARM-PCR gave rise to TCR beta libraries. PCR rounds one and two used TRBV1-TRBV30 forward primers with a C-beta reverse primer for roughly 9 cycles each. MiXCR was run by TCRdb on the multiplex PCR reads, yielding one entry per CDR3 protein. The sample yields 320,000 or so distinct CDR3 sequences, roughly two thirds seen once.

Material for sequencing was peripheral blood. This receptor was taken from a man in his forties or fifties with primary liver carcinoma and hepatitis B virus infection. The chain couples TRBV12-3 or TRBV12-4 to TRBJ1-5; D remains unclear. CDR3 residues: CASKGRYSNQPQHY. The CDR3 DNA reads TGTGCCAGTAAAGGACGTTATAGCAATCAGCCCCAGCATTAT.